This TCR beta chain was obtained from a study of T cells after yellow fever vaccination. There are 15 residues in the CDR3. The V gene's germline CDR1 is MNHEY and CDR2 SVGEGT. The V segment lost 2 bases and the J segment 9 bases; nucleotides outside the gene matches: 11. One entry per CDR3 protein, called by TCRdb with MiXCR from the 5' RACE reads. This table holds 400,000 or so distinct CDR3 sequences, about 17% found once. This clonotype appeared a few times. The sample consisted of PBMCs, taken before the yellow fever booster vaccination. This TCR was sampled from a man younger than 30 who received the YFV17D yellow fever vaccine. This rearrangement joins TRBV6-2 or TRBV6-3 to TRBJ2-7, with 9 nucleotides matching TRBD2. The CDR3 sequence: CASSYRASGGSLQYF. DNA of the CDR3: TGTGCCAGCAGTTACAGGGCAAGCGGGGGGTCGCTGCAGTACTTC.